This TCR beta chain emerged from a study of T cell responses to AZD1222 COVID-19 vaccine. Measured with immunoSEQ multiplex PCR; TCRdb has only the in-frame clones, and not every one. This sample has roughly 99,000 clones, with around 90% found just once. Germline-derived CDR1 and CDR2 are LNHDA and SQIVND (reference sequence). The CDR3 totals 12 residues. Trimming took 6 bases from V and 7 from J, leaving 10 bases between them. This chain uses TRBV19 with TRBJ2-1; TRBD2 is a possible D gene (6 bases). The source was peripheral blood, collected 28 days after the second AZD1222 dose. This receptor was identified in an adult who received the AZD1222 COVID-19 vaccine. The CDR3 is CASSRGLNEQFF. The CDR3 DNA follows: TGTGCCAGTAGCCGGGGGTTGAATGAGCAGTTCTTC.